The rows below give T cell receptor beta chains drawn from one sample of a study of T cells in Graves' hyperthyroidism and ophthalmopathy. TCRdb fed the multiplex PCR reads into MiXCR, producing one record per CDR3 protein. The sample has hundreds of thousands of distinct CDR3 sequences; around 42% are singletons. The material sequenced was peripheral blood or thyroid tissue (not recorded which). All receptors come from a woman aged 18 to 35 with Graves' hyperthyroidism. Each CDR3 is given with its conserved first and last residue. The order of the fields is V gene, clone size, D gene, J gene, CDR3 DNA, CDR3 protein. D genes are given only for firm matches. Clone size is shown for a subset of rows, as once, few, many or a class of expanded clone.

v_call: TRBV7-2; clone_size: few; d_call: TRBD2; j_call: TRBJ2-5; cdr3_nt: TGTGCCAGCGCTCCGGGACTACAACAAGAGACCCAGTACTTC; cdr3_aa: CASAPGLQQETQYF
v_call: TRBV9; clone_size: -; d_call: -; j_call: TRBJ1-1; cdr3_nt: TGTGCCAGCAGCCCCGGGGGGACCGCAAACACTGAAGCTTTCTTT; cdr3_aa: CASSPGGTANTEAFF
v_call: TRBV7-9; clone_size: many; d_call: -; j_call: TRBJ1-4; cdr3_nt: TGTGCCAGCAGCCCGGGGGCTAATGAAAAACTGTTTTTT; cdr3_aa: CASSPGANEKLFF
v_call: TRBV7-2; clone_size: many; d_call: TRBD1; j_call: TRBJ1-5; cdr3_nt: TGTGCCAGCACCCCAGGGACAGCTAGCAATCAGCCCCAGCATTTT; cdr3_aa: CASTPGTASNQPQHF
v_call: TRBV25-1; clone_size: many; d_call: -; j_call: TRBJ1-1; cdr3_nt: TGTGCCAGCAGTGAAGGGCAGTACACTGAAGCTTTCTTT; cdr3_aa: CASSEGQYTEAFF
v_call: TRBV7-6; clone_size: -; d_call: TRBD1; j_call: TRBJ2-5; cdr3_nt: TGTGCCAGCAGCTTAGGGGTTGGGACAGGGTACCAAGGGACCCAGTACTTC; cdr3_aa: CASSLGVGTGYQGTQYF
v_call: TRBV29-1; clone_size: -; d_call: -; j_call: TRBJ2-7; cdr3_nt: TGCAGCGTTGGGTCAGGGCCCACCTACGAGCAGTACTTC; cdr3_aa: CSVGSGPTYEQYF
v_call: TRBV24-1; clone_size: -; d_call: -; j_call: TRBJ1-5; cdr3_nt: TGTGCCACCAGTTCTGACCCCGGACAGCCCCAGCATTTT; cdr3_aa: CATSSDPGQPQHF
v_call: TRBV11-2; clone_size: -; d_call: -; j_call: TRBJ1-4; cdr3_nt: TGTGCCAGCAGCCAGGACCTGGTCCCTGAAAAACTGTTTTTT; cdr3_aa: CASSQDLVPEKLFF
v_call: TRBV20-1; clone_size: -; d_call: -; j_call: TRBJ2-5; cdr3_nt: TGCAGTGCGGACCCCGAGGGGGGAGAGACCCAGTACTTC; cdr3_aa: CSADPEGGETQYF
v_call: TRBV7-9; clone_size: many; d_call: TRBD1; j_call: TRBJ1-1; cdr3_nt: TGTGCCAGCAGCTGGGGACAGCTTGAAGCTTTCTTT; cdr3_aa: CASSWGQLEAFF
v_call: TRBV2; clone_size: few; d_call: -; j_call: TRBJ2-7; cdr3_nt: TGTGCCAGCGTGTGGACTCTGGAGGTTGGATCGGAGCAGTACTTC; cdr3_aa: CASVWTLEVGSEQYF
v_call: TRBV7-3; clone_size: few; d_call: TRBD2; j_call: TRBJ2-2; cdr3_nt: TGTGCTAGCAGCCTTCGGGACTATCGGAACACCGGGGAGCTGTTTTTT; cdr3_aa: CASSLRDYRNTGELFF
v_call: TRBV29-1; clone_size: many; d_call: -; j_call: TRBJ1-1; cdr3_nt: TGCAGCGTCTCCCTCAGACAGACGGCCCAGGCTTTCTTT; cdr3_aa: CSVSLRQTAQAFF
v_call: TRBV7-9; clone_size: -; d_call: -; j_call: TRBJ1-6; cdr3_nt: TGTGCCAGCAGCTTATTTAAGGATGGCAGACTCGCTTATAATTCACCCCTCCACTTT; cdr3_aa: CASSLFKDGRLAYNSPLHF
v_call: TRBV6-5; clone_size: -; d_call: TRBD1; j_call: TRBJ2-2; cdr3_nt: TGTGCCAGCAGTTGGGACAGCAGCACCGGGGAGCTGTTTTTT; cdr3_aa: CASSWDSSTGELFF
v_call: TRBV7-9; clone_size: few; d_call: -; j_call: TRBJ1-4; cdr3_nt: TGTGCCAGCAGCTTAGGGTCCTTGACTGGGCCTGGTGAAAAACTGTTTTTT; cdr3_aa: CASSLGSLTGPGEKLFF
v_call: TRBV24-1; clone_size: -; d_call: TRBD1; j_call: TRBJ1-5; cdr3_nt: TGTGCCACCAGGGACAGGGAAAATCAGCCCCAGCATTTT; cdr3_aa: CATRDRENQPQHF
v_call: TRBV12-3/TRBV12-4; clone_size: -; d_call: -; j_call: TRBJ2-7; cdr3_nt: TGTGCCAGCAGTTATTCAGGGGAGCACGAGCAGTACTTC; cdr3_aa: CASSYSGEHEQYF
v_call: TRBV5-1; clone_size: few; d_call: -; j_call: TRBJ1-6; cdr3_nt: TGCGCCAGCAGCTTTAGCAGGGTTGACTCACCCCTCCACTTT; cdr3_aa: CASSFSRVDSPLHF
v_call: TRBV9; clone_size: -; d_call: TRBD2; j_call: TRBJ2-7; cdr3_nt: TGTGCCAGCAGCGTAAGGGCTAGCGGCATTTACGAGCAGTACTTC; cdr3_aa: CASSVRASGIYEQYF
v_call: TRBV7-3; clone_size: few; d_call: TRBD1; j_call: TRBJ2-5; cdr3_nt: TGTGCCAGCAGCTTAGGACAGGGGTTTAAAGAGACCCAGTACTTC; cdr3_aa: CASSLGQGFKETQYF